This T cell receptor (beta chain) was sequenced during a study of CD8 T cells in ankylosing spondylitis. Study conclusions and caveats: Clones tied to disease were said to be significantly enriched in matched ankylosing spondylitis synovial fluid. Characteristic, it appeared, of ankylosing spondylitis blood was a TCR beta motif of fewer than 10 highly homologous variants.

Trimming cost V 5 bases and J 10 bases, with 12 bases left between them. The germline V gene has CDR1 GTSNPN and CDR2 SVGIG (reference sequence). The CDR3 runs to 10 residues. This clonotype was seen at least ten times. Antigen: not known. TCRdb processed the 5' RACE reads anew with MiXCR; each CDR3 protein has one entry. In the table there are under 250,000 distinct CDR3 sequences, about 7.3% of which are singletons. The sequence was obtained from a male donor with ankylosing spondylitis. The genes are TRBV30 and TRBJ2-7, with D tentatively TRBD1 or TRBD2 (5 bases each). Sequenced sample: blood, either unsorted or a sorted T cell fraction (not recorded which). The chain's CDR3 is CAWGRGAQYF. The CDR3 DNA reads TGTGCCTGGGGACGGGGCGCACAGTACTTC.